Presented here are 21 T cell receptor beta chains from one specimen sequenced in a study of Ad26.COV2.S vaccination and SARS-CoV-2 variants. The treatment: about 20 received Ad26.COV2.S at low or high dose, single or two shots; 5 received placebo; per-sample allocation not given. Specimen acquisition occurred on day 63 following the initial vaccine or placebo injection. TCRdb's copy holds only in-frame clones and misses some; the assay was immunoSEQ multiplex PCR. The sample includes 350,000 to 500,000 clones, 80% to 95% of them seen just once. The sequencing used peripheral blood, collected in a trial of Ad26.COV2.S vaccine versus placebo. The receptor set was obtained from a person between 18 and 60 years old who received the Ad26.COV2.S COVID-19 vaccine or a placebo.

This clone was counted many times. The chain carries TRBV5-1 and TRBJ2-7; D possibly uses TRBD1 or TRBD2 (5 bases each). CDR1 SGHRS and CDR2 YFSETQ come from the germline V gene. CDR3 length: 13 residues. Trimming cost V 3 bases and J 0 bases, with 7 bases left between them. DNA of the CDR3: TGCGCCAGCAGCTCCGGGACCTCCTACGAGCAGTACTTC. Its protein is CASSSGTSYEQYF.

This chain links TRBV7-2 with TRBJ1-4, with D maybe TRBD1 (6 bases). Germline CDR1 SGHTA, CDR2 FQGNSA. Trimming took off 5 bases at V and 0 bases at J, with 10 bases between the two ends. The CDR3 spans 15 residues. This chain's CDR3 is CASSQEGATNEKLFF. For the CDR3, the DNA is TGTGCCAGCAGCCAAGAGGGGGCAACTAATGAAAAACTGTTTTTT.

In the case of this clone: A much larger clone differs by one base, so this may be a read error. Other DNA sequences in this sample translate to the same CDR3. The gene calls are TRBV7-2 and TRBJ1-5, with no clear D. The CDR3 runs to 13 residues. From germline, CDR1 is SGHTA and CDR2 FQGNSA. Trimming took 1 base from V and 0 from J, leaving 1 base between them. This chain's CDR3 is CASSLVSNQPQHF. The CDR3 DNA reads TGTGCCAGCAGCTTAGTTAGCAATCAGCCCCAGCATTTT.

V is TRBV12-3 or TRBV12-4 and J is TRBJ2-5; the match to TRBD1 covers 9 bases. The CDR3 is 12 amino acids. V was clipped by 6 bases and J by 10 bases; unmatched bases: 6. This CDR3 is CASSWTGDYQYF. CDR3 nucleotides: TGTGCCAGCAGCTGGACAGGGGACTACCAGTACTTC.

The chain is built from TRBV7-2 and TRBJ1-5; 8 bases match TRBD1. This CDR3 contains 15 residues. The trim removed 1 base at V and 9 bases at J, leaving 8 bases unmatched. The germline V gene has CDR1 SGHTA and CDR2 FQGNSA. The CDR3: CASSLGVGQGGPQHF. The CDR3 DNA reads TGTGCCAGCAGCTTAGGCGTAGGACAGGGCGGGCCCCAGCATTTT.

V usage is TRBV5-1 and J usage is TRBJ2-5, with D possibly matching TRBD2 (5 bases). There are 13 residues in the CDR3. Germline V gives CDR1 SGHRS, CDR2 YFSETQ. Trimming took off 4 bases at V and 5 bases at J, with 12 bases between the two ends. Written as DNA, the CDR3 is TGCGCCAGCAGCCTAGGACTGGAGGAGACCCAGTACTTC. It encodes CASSLGLEETQYF.

The rearrangement uses TRBV12-3 or TRBV12-4 and TRBJ1-1; no definite D call. The CDR3 is 13 amino acids. The V end lost 1 base, the J end lost 5 bases, and 8 bases lay between the germline ends. CDR3 amino acids: CASSLVGVTEAFF. The CDR3 DNA is TGTGCCAGCAGTTTAGTTGGGGTTACTGAAGCTTTCTTT.

The chain is built from TRBV6-5 and TRBJ2-7, with 8 nucleotides matching TRBD1. CDR1 and CDR2 from the germline V gene are MNHEY and SVGAGI. The V gene end was trimmed by 6 bases and the J gene end by 6 bases; junction bases not matched to a gene: 7. This CDR3 has 13 residues. CDR3 loop: CASRDREISEQYF. The CDR3 DNA reads as TGTGCCAGCAGGGACAGGGAAATATCCGAGCAGTACTTC.

The chain is built from TRBV2 and TRBJ2-7; TRBD1 is a possible D gene (6 bases). The V gene lost 10 bases and the J gene lost 2 bases, with 12 bases spanning the gap. The CDR3 length is 12 residues. Germline V gene data show CDR1 as SNHLY and CDR2 as FYNNEI. The CDR3 reads CAIGQPTYEQYF. CDR3 in DNA: TGTGCCATTGGACAGCCAACCTACGAGCAGTACTTC.

V and J are TRBV6-5 and TRBJ2-7; D may be TRBD2 (7 bases). CDR3 length: 11 amino acids. CDR1 and CDR2 (germline): MNHEY, SVGAGI. Deletions cut 8 bases from V and 7 bases from J, with 12 bases between. The CDR3 loop reads CASGRGREQYF. The CDR3 coding sequence is TGTGCCAGCGGGAGGGGGAGAGAGCAGTACTTC.

CDR3 in amino acids: CASSWGDPNTGELFF. CDR3 nucleotides: TGTGCCAGCAGTTGGGGCGATCCGAACACCGGGGAGCTGTTTTTT. The genes are TRBV6-1 and TRBJ2-2; maybe TRBD1 (5 bases). Germline assignment: CDR1 MNHNS and CDR2 SASEGT. The CDR3 spans 15 residues. Trimming took 5 bases from V and 0 from J, leaving 10 bases between them.

This sequence joins TRBV18 and TRBJ2-1, with a weak D call TRBD2 (6 bases). Germline-derived CDR1 and CDR2 are KGHSH and LQKENI. The CDR3 loop spans 18 amino acids. Trimming removed 0 bases from V and 4 bases from J, with 19 bases in between. In DNA form, the CDR3 reads TGTGCCAGCTCACCACCTCTTCATACTAGCCGGAGATACAATGAGCAGTTCTTC. Residues: CASSPPLHTSRRYNEQFF.

The rearrangement joins TRBV2 to TRBJ2-7, with D maybe TRBD2 (6 bases). Trimming left V 4 bases short and J 6 bases short, with 16 bases between. Germline CDR1 reads SNHLY; CDR2 reads FYNNEI. This CDR3 has 14 residues. The CDR3 loop is CASSGWRDSSEQYF. CDR3 coding DNA: TGTGCCAGCAGTGGTTGGCGGGATTCTAGCGAGCAGTACTTC.

The chain combines TRBV28 with TRBJ2-5, with D tentatively TRBD1 or TRBD2 (5 bases each). V gave up 5 bases and J gave up 2 bases, with 9 bases separating them. Germline assignment: CDR1 MDHEN and CDR2 SYDVKM. This CDR3 is 13 amino acids long. CDR3 sequence (DNA): TGTGCCAGCAGTCTAGAGGGGCAAGAGACCCAGTACTTC. Translated, it gives CASSLEGQETQYF.

The V and J genes are TRBV4-3 and TRBJ2-3; 9 bases agree with TRBD1. Germline lookup yields CDR1 LGHNA and CDR2 YSLEER. The CDR3 is 16 amino acids. The V segment lost 0 bases and the J segment 1 base; nucleotides outside the gene matches: 2. The CDR3 loop reads CASSQEGQGGTDTQYF. The CDR3 region has the DNA TGCGCCAGCAGCCAAGAGGGACAGGGTGGCACAGATACGCAGTATTTT.

The chain recombines TRBV19 with TRBJ2-5; no reliable D call. CDR3 length: 13 residues. Trimming removed 9 bases from V and 0 bases from J, with 11 bases in between. The germline gives CDR1 LNHDA, CDR2 SQIVND (reference sequence). The CDR3 coding sequence is TGTGCCAGAGCGCCTACGTACCAAGAGACCCAGTACTTC. It yields the protein CARAPTYQETQYF.

This clone was observed a handful of times. The chain recombines TRBV6-1 with TRBJ1-5; no firm D call. The germline V gene encodes CDR1 MNHNS and CDR2 SASEGT. Trimming removed 2 bases at V and 5 bases at J, with 7 bases between. The CDR3 length is 13 residues. The DNA for the CDR3 is TGTGCCAGCAGTGAATGGGGTGATCAGCCCCAGCATTTT. Its translation is CASSEWGDQPQHF.

This sequence joins TRBV2 and TRBJ2-7; D unresolved. The CDR3 contains 13 residues. CDR1 SNHLY and CDR2 FYNNEI come from the germline V gene. The ends were cut back, 5 bases at V and 4 bases at J, with 12 bases in the middle. The CDR3 here is CASSLDTFYEQYF. As DNA, the CDR3 is TGTGCCAGCAGTTTGGATACCTTTTACGAGCAGTACTTC.

The CDR3 nucleotides are TGTGCCACTGGTGGGGACAGGGACACCGGGGAGCTGTTTTTT. Amino acids: CATGGDRDTGELFF. The genes are TRBV19 and TRBJ2-2, with 9 bases aligning to TRBD1. The germline CDR1 and CDR2 sequences are LNHDA and SQIVND (reference sequence). Germline trimming cut 10 bases from V and 3 bases from J; bases unmatched to any gene: 6. This CDR3 contains 14 residues.

The CDR3 coding sequence is TGTGCCAGCAGCCGTGGCCCTCGAACGCCCCAGCATTTT. Translating gives CASSRGPRTPQHF. The chain recombines TRBV6-2 or TRBV6-3 with TRBJ1-5; D unresolved. The V gene lost 6 bases and the J gene lost 9 bases, with 15 bases spanning the gap. CDR1 and CDR2 (germline): MNHEY, SVGEGT. The CDR3 is 13 amino acids.

The chain couples TRBV18 to TRBJ2-3; D gene uncertain. Germline loops: CDR1 KGHSH, CDR2 LQKENI. V lost 3 bases and J lost 3, with 22 bases in between. The CDR3 is made up of 18 amino acids. The CDR3 loop is CASSPGRRRQYITDTQYF. CDR3 nucleotides: TGTGCCAGCTCACCGGGAAGGAGAAGGCAGTACATTACAGATACGCAGTATTTT.